This T cell receptor (beta chain) was captured in a study of blood T cell repertoires in COVID-19. Study in general: Samples of COVID-19 (acute and convalescent) were obtained from the United States, Italy and Spain. The analysed material was cDNA or gDNA that came from T cells, B-cell-depleted T cells, or PBMCs.

CDR3 length: 14 residues. Patients of the Seattle cohort, enrolled during active infection, were followed longitudinally. The protocol was immunoSEQ multiplex PCR, while the TCRdb copy is restricted to in-frame clones and leaves out a portion. The sample has under 200,000 clones; approximately 86% are singletons. The TCR was taken from a man aged 55-75 years with COVID-19, enrolled during active disease. V and J are TRBV21-1 and TRBJ2-3; the tabulated D call, TRBD2, remains unverified against the DNA. TRBV21-1 is deemed a pseudogene. Input material: peripheral blood. The DNA of the CDR3 is TGTGCCAGCAGCAAGGTTTTGTGGGCGGGGACGCAGTATTTT. This codes for CASSKVLWAGTQYF.